The rows below give T cell receptor beta chains drawn from one sample of a study of T cell responses to AZD1222 COVID-19 vaccine. Sequenced by immunoSEQ multiplex PCR; TCRdb stores in-frame clones only, minus some. Of 150,000 to 250,000 clones listed, approximately 93% are singletons. Source: peripheral blood, taken 28 days after the second AZD1222 dose. These receptor sequences come from an adult who received the AZD1222 COVID-19 vaccine. The CDR3 runs from the conserved cysteine through the conserved F or W. D genes are given only for firm matches. For some rows the clone size is stated as once, few or many, or as a class when expanded; others skip it.

d_gene: TRBD1
abundance: NA
j_gene: TRBJ1-2
v_gene: TRBV19
CDR3nt: TGTGCCAGTAGCCCCGCGGCAGGGGGTGTCTATGGCTACACCTTC
CDR3aa: CASSPAAGGVYGYTF

d_gene: NA
abundance: NA
j_gene: TRBJ2-2
v_gene: TRBV2
CDR3nt: TGTGCCAGCAGTGTGCCTCCCGGCTGGGAGCTGTTTTTT
CDR3aa: CASSVPPGWELFF

d_gene: TRBD1
abundance: once
j_gene: TRBJ2-5
v_gene: TRBV28
CDR3nt: TGTGCCAGCAGTTCCCCCAGGGGGCTGGAGACCCAGTACTTC
CDR3aa: CASSSPRGLETQYF

d_gene: NA
abundance: few
j_gene: TRBJ1-1
v_gene: TRBV5-6
CDR3nt: TGTGCCAGCAGCTTGGTACAGAGAAACACTGAAGCTTTCTTT
CDR3aa: CASSLVQRNTEAFF

d_gene: NA
abundance: NA
j_gene: TRBJ2-7
v_gene: TRBV6-5
CDR3nt: TGTGCCAGCGTCCGTGACGGGAGCTCCTACGAGCAGTACTTC
CDR3aa: CASVRDGSSYEQYF

d_gene: TRBD1
abundance: NA
j_gene: TRBJ1-6
v_gene: TRBV5-1
CDR3nt: TGCGCCAGCAGCTCCGGACAGGGGGAATCACCCCTCCACTTT
CDR3aa: CASSSGQGESPLHF

d_gene: NA
abundance: NA
j_gene: TRBJ2-7
v_gene: TRBV7-2
CDR3nt: TGTGCCAGCAGCTTACGCCCCGGGACAACCCGCAGCTCCTACGAGCAGTACTTC
CDR3aa: CASSLRPGTTRSSYEQYF

d_gene: NA
abundance: NA
j_gene: TRBJ2-1
v_gene: TRBV28
CDR3nt: TGTGCCAGCGGATCGCACAATGAGCAGTTCTTC
CDR3aa: CASGSHNEQFF

d_gene: NA
abundance: NA
j_gene: TRBJ1-1
v_gene: TRBV6-5
CDR3nt: TGTGCCAGCAGTTACTCTGGGGCGGGAGTCACTGAAGCTTTCTTT
CDR3aa: CASSYSGAGVTEAFF

d_gene: NA
abundance: NA
j_gene: TRBJ2-2
v_gene: TRBV30
CDR3nt: TGTGCCTGGAGTGTACGGTGGTTTTCCGGGGAGCTGTTTTTT
CDR3aa: CAWSVRWFSGELFF

d_gene: NA
abundance: NA
j_gene: TRBJ1-4
v_gene: TRBV5-1
CDR3nt: TGCGCCAGCCCGCCGGGACGAAATAATGAAAAACTGTTTTTT
CDR3aa: CASPPGRNNEKLFF

d_gene: TRBD1
abundance: NA
j_gene: TRBJ2-7
v_gene: TRBV9
CDR3nt: TGTGCCAGCAGCGTAGGGACAGGGGTGCCGGGCTTGTCCTACGAGCAGTACTTC
CDR3aa: CASSVGTGVPGLSYEQYF

d_gene: TRBD1
abundance: NA
j_gene: TRBJ1-5
v_gene: TRBV2
CDR3nt: TGTGCCAGCAGATCCGGGACAGCATTAAATCAGCCCCAGCATTTT
CDR3aa: CASRSGTALNQPQHF

d_gene: NA
abundance: NA
j_gene: TRBJ1-5
v_gene: TRBV28
CDR3nt: TGTGCCAGCACACCATGGTCGGGTTTGACAAGCAATCAGCCCCAGCATTTT
CDR3aa: CASTPWSGLTSNQPQHF

d_gene: NA
abundance: NA
j_gene: TRBJ2-7
v_gene: TRBV6-1
CDR3nt: TGTGCCAGCAGTGATTTGACATACTTAGTGGGAGAGCAGTACTTC
CDR3aa: CASSDLTYLVGEQYF

d_gene: NA
abundance: NA
j_gene: TRBJ1-1
v_gene: TRBV5-1
CDR3nt: TGCGCCAGCAGCTTGGATCGGCAGGGCGAAGCTTTCTTT
CDR3aa: CASSLDRQGEAFF

d_gene: NA
abundance: NA
j_gene: TRBJ2-7
v_gene: TRBV9
CDR3nt: TGTGCCAGCAGCGTATTGATGGGTGGCGAGCAGTACTTC
CDR3aa: CASSVLMGGEQYF

d_gene: NA
abundance: NA
j_gene: TRBJ2-2
v_gene: TRBV30
CDR3nt: TGTGCCTGGAGTCTTAGCACCGGGGAGCTGTTTTTT
CDR3aa: CAWSLSTGELFF

d_gene: NA
abundance: NA
j_gene: TRBJ1-2
v_gene: TRBV3-1/TRBV3-2
CDR3nt: TGTGCCAGCAGCCAAGACCTACCCGGTTTACAAGGGGGCTACACCTTC
CDR3aa: CASSQDLPGLQGGYTF

d_gene: NA
abundance: NA
j_gene: TRBJ1-4
v_gene: TRBV6-5
CDR3nt: TGTGCCAGCAGTTACGGGACCTCGAATGAAAAACTGTTTTTT
CDR3aa: CASSYGTSNEKLFF

d_gene: NA
abundance: NA
j_gene: TRBJ2-4
v_gene: TRBV7-9
CDR3nt: TGTGCCAGCAGCCCGACTAGGCGAAACATTCAGTACTTC
CDR3aa: CASSPTRRNIQYF

d_gene: TRBD1
abundance: once
j_gene: TRBJ1-6
v_gene: TRBV27
CDR3nt: TGTGCCAGCAGTGGGACAGCTAATAATTCACCCCTCCACTTT
CDR3aa: CASSGTANNSPLHF

d_gene: NA
abundance: NA
j_gene: TRBJ1-2
v_gene: TRBV3-1/TRBV3-2
CDR3nt: TGTGCCAGCAGCCTGCGGCTCGGGGGCTACACCTTC
CDR3aa: CASSLRLGGYTF

d_gene: NA
abundance: NA
j_gene: TRBJ1-5
v_gene: TRBV6-2/TRBV6-3
CDR3nt: TGTGCCAGCAGTTATCGTCCTACGGGGAATCAGCCCCAGCATTTT
CDR3aa: CASSYRPTGNQPQHF

d_gene: NA
abundance: NA
j_gene: TRBJ2-7
v_gene: TRBV21-1
CDR3nt: TGTGCCAGCAGCTCGACATACAGGCTCCCGAAATCCCACGAGCAGTACTTC
CDR3aa: CASSSTYRLPKSHEQYF

d_gene: NA
abundance: NA
j_gene: TRBJ2-1
v_gene: TRBV7-3
CDR3nt: TGTGCCAGCAGCCCCGGACTGAGTACGGACAATGAGCAGTTCTTC
CDR3aa: CASSPGLSTDNEQFF

d_gene: TRBD2
abundance: NA
j_gene: TRBJ2-2
v_gene: TRBV5-4
CDR3nt: TGTGCCAGCAGCCGGACTAGCGGGAGTAACACCGGGGAGCTGTTTTTT
CDR3aa: CASSRTSGSNTGELFF

d_gene: NA
abundance: once
j_gene: TRBJ1-5
v_gene: TRBV6-2/TRBV6-3
CDR3nt: TGTGCCAGCAGTTCCCGGGGACATCGTCGTGGGCCCCAGCATTTT
CDR3aa: CASSSRGHRRGPQHF

d_gene: NA
abundance: NA
j_gene: TRBJ1-1
v_gene: TRBV30
CDR3nt: TGTGCCTATTCGCCGACGGTTAGCTTGCCTGAAGCTTTCTTT
CDR3aa: CAYSPTVSLPEAFF

d_gene: NA
abundance: NA
j_gene: TRBJ2-5
v_gene: TRBV19
CDR3nt: TGTGCCAGTAGCCCAGGGCAGGCCAGGACCCAGTACTTC
CDR3aa: CASSPGQARTQYF

d_gene: NA
abundance: NA
j_gene: TRBJ2-1
v_gene: TRBV28
CDR3nt: TGTGCCAGCAGTTTCGGGGCCAGAAACAATGAGCAGTTCTTC
CDR3aa: CASSFGARNNEQFF

d_gene: TRBD1
abundance: NA
j_gene: TRBJ1-4
v_gene: TRBV7-9
CDR3nt: TGTGCCAGCAGCGCAAACAGGGGGGACCCACTGTTTTTT
CDR3aa: CASSANRGDPLFF

d_gene: TRBD1
abundance: NA
j_gene: TRBJ1-5
v_gene: TRBV6-2/TRBV6-3
CDR3nt: TGTGCCAGCAGTTACTCGGGGACAGGGGATCAGCCCCAGCATTTT
CDR3aa: CASSYSGTGDQPQHF

d_gene: TRBD2
abundance: NA
j_gene: TRBJ2-1
v_gene: TRBV11-3
CDR3nt: TGTGCCAGCAGCTTGAGGGCTAGCGGGAGCTTCGAGGTCAATGAGCAGTTCTTC
CDR3aa: CASSLRASGSFEVNEQFF